Listed below are T cell receptor beta chains from one sample, sequenced in a study of control samples from healthy donors and cancer patients. The assay was immunoSEQ multiplex PCR, and TCRdb's table has in-frame clones only and misses some. The sample includes 120,000 or so clones, 75% to 95% of them seen just once. The sequencing sample was made of blood. The receptors come from a man younger than 35 in good health. The CDR3 runs from the conserved cysteine through the conserved F or W. D genes are given only for firm matches. Size is stated for part of the rows, as once, few or many counts, or as a class when the clone is expanded.

cdr3_aa | cdr3_nt | v_call | d_call | clone_size | j_call
CASSLGSDTQYF | TGTGCCAGCAGTTTGGGTTCAGATACGCAGTATTTT | TRBV27 | . | . | TRBJ2-3
CASSLGTRVAEAFF | TGTGCCAGCAGCTTGGGCACCAGGGTGGCTGAAGCTTTCTTT | TRBV11-2 | . | . | TRBJ1-1
CASSLELAGRNTGELFF | TGCGCCAGCAGCTTGGAGCTAGCGGGGAGAAACACCGGGGAGCTGTTTTTT | TRBV5-1 | TRBD2 | once | TRBJ2-2
CASSVALLGTDTQYF | TGTGCCAGCAGCGTAGCTCTCCTGGGCACAGATACGCAGTATTTT | TRBV9 | . | . | TRBJ2-3
CASSLADLAYTQYF | TGTGCCAGCTCCCTAGCGGATCTGGCCTATACGCAGTATTTT | TRBV18 | TRBD2 | . | TRBJ2-3
CASSLALGSYEQYF | TGCGCCAGCAGCTTGGCCCTCGGCTCCTACGAGCAGTACTTC | TRBV5-1 | . | once | TRBJ2-7
CASSLDFQGGGYTF | TGTGCCAGCAGCTTGGATTTTCAGGGGGGAGGCTACACCTTC | TRBV5-4 | TRBD1 | few | TRBJ1-2
CASSLVRADSTDTQYF | TGTGCCAGCAGCTTAGTACGGGCGGATAGCACAGATACGCAGTATTTT | TRBV7-6 | . | . | TRBJ2-3
CASSQVASDYGYTF | TGTGCCAGCAGCCAAGTAGCATCTGACTATGGCTACACCTTC | TRBV4-2 | . | . | TRBJ1-2
CASSLDPQGTEAFF | TGTGCCAGCAGCTTGGACCCCCAGGGCACTGAAGCTTTCTTT | TRBV7-9 | . | . | TRBJ1-1
CASSHSGGANEQFF | TGCGCCAGCAGCCATAGCGGGGGGGCTAATGAGCAGTTCTTC | TRBV5-1 | TRBD2 | . | TRBJ2-1
CAWSAFRGTEAFF | TGTGCCTGGAGTGCGTTCAGGGGCACTGAAGCTTTCTTT | TRBV30 | . | . | TRBJ1-1
CASSFWGGGKNIQYF | TGTGCCAGCAGTTTTTGGGGAGGGGGCAAAAACATTCAGTACTTC | TRBV28 | . | . | TRBJ2-4
CASSLAVGGRPPLHF | TGCGCCAGCAGCTTGGCAGTGGGGGGCCGACCACCCCTCCACTTT | TRBV5-1 | . | . | TRBJ1-6
CATSRDRGGYTF | TGTGCCACCAGCAGAGACAGGGGTGGCTACACCTTC | TRBV15 | . | . | TRBJ1-2
CASRADSTTEAFF | TGTGCCAGCAGAGCAGACAGTACCACTGAAGCTTTCTTT | TRBV6-6 | . | . | TRBJ1-1
CASSLSGGGGDTQYF | TGTGCCAGCAGCTTATCCGGCGGGGGTGGAGATACGCAGTATTTT | TRBV7-3 | TRBD2 | . | TRBJ2-3
CASGAGRDSPLHF | TGTGCTAGTGGGGCAGGGAGGGATTCACCCCTCCACTTT | TRBV12-5 | . | . | TRBJ1-6
CASSGGTGLGQETQYF | TGCGCCAGCAGCGGGGGGACAGGGCTCGGGCAAGAGACCCAGTACTTC | TRBV5-1 | TRBD1 | . | TRBJ2-5
CASRQGWTTEAFF | TGTGCCAGCAGACAGGGGTGGACCACTGAAGCTTTCTTT | TRBV6-5 | TRBD1 | . | TRBJ1-1
CASRSGTATGQPQHF | TGTGCCAGCAGATCCGGGACGGCAACAGGTCAGCCCCAGCATTTT | TRBV6-5 | . | . | TRBJ1-5
CASSLGFITGNTIYF | TGTGCCAGCAGCCTGGGGTTTATAACTGGAAACACCATATATTTT | TRBV28 | . | . | TRBJ1-3
CASSLDGMNTGELFF | TGCGCCAGCAGCTTGGACGGCATGAACACCGGGGAGCTGTTTTTT | TRBV5-1 | . | . | TRBJ2-2
CASSQVWGHRPSGANVLTF | TGCGCCAGCAGCCAAGTATGGGGGCACAGGCCGTCTGGGGCCAACGTCCTGACTTTC | TRBV4-1 | . | . | TRBJ2-6
CASRDQGALSNTIYF | TGTGCCAGCCGGGATCAGGGAGCCCTCTCGAACACCATATATTTT | TRBV6-5 | . | . | TRBJ1-3
CASSLAPTTNEKLFF | TGTGCCAGCAGCTTAGCCCCAACTACTAATGAAAAACTGTTTTTT | TRBV11-2 | . | . | TRBJ1-4
CASSARSQGGGTEAFF | TGTGCCAGCAGCGCCCGTAGTCAGGGTGGGGGTACTGAAGCTTTCTTT | TRBV9 | . | . | TRBJ1-1
CASSSRGQGTTDTQYF | TGTGCCAGCAGCTCCCGAGGACAGGGAACCACAGATACGCAGTATTTT | TRBV9 | TRBD1 | . | TRBJ2-3
CASSFRQGLTETQYF | TGCGCCAGCAGCTTTCGACAGGGATTAACAGAGACCCAGTACTTC | TRBV5-1 | TRBD1 | once | TRBJ2-5
CASSQESANSYGYTF | TGCGCCAGCAGCCAAGAGTCAGCCAATTCCTATGGCTACACCTTC | TRBV4-1 | . | . | TRBJ1-2
CASSYFAGSNTEAFF | TGTGCCAGCAGTTACTTTGCAGGGTCGAACACTGAAGCTTTCTTT | TRBV6-5 | . | . | TRBJ1-1
CASKRQGGGANVLTF | TGTGCCAGCAAACGACAGGGCGGTGGGGCCAACGTCCTGACTTTC | TRBV6-5 | TRBD1 | . | TRBJ2-6
CASSKQGNPYGYTF | TGCGCCAGCAGCAAACAGGGAAACCCCTATGGCTACACCTTC | TRBV5-1 | . | . | TRBJ1-2
CASSHDGSSSGPNEQFF | TGCGCCAGCAGCCATGATGGGTCTTCTAGCGGGCCGAATGAGCAGTTCTTC | TRBV4-1 | TRBD2 | . | TRBJ2-1
CASSLDRRDTQYF | TGTGCCAGCAGCTTAGATAGGAGGGATACGCAGTATTTT | TRBV7-2 | . | . | TRBJ2-3
CASSSGVYYEQYF | TGTGCCAGCAGTTCAGGGGTTTATTACGAGCAGTACTTC | TRBV27 | . | . | TRBJ2-7
CASSQETGGAYEQYF | TGTGCCAGCAGCCAAGAGACAGGGGGGGCCTACGAGCAGTACTTC | TRBV3-1/TRBV3-2 | TRBD1 | . | TRBJ2-7
CASSSPRLAGVGDTQYF | TGTGCCAGTAGTTCTCCCCGACTAGCGGGGGTGGGAGATACGCAGTATTTT | TRBV19 | TRBD2 | once | TRBJ2-3
CSATDRGQSYEQYF | TGCAGTGCTACTGATAGGGGGCAATCCTACGAGCAGTACTTC | TRBV20-1 | TRBD1 | . | TRBJ2-7
CASSPTGFSYEQYF | TGTGCCAGCAGTCCCACGGGGTTCTCCTACGAGCAGTACTTC | TRBV25-1 | . | few | TRBJ2-7
CASSSSKTGLKGDTQYF | TGTGCCAGCAGCTCCTCAAAGACAGGGTTAAAGGGAGATACGCAGTATTTT | TRBV11-2 | TRBD1 | . | TRBJ2-3
CASSKGQAANYGYTF | TGTGCCAGCAGCAAAGGACAGGCAGCTAACTATGGCTACACCTTC | TRBV5-6 | TRBD1 | . | TRBJ1-2
CASGWGTEAFF | TGTGCTAGTGGTTGGGGGACAGAAGCTTTCTTT | TRBV12-5 | . | . | TRBJ1-1
CASRRTGRNQPQHF | TGTGCCAGCAGAAGGACAGGCCGCAATCAGCCCCAGCATTTT | TRBV6-5 | TRBD1 | . | TRBJ1-5
CASSQEMLSDLGTKNIQYF | TGCGCCAGCAGCCAAGAAATGTTATCGGATTTGGGAACCAAAAACATTCAGTACTTC | TRBV4-1 | . | . | TRBJ2-4
CASSLPGYGYTF | TGTGCCAGCAGCCTCCCAGGCTATGGCTACACCTTC | TRBV6-5 | . | . | TRBJ1-2
CASSYRCKETQYF | TGTGCCAGCAGTTACCGCTGTAAAGAGACCCAGTACTTC | TRBV6-2/TRBV6-3 | . | . | TRBJ2-5
CAISEAGPYNEQFF | TGTGCCATCAGTGAGGCGGGGCCCTACAATGAGCAGTTCTTC | TRBV10-3 | . | . | TRBJ2-1
CASSAVGTNSPLHF | TGTGCCAGCTCGGCGGTGGGTACTAATTCACCCCTCCACTTT | TRBV7-9 | . | . | TRBJ1-6
CASSGMGGGTEAFF | TGTGCCAGCAGTGGAATGGGGGGCGGCACTGAAGCTTTCTTT | TRBV2 | . | . | TRBJ1-1
CASSVIAGGGYGYTF | TGTGCCAGCAGCGTAATCGCCGGGGGAGGCTATGGCTACACCTTC | TRBV9 | . | . | TRBJ1-2
CASSLAGTYGNTIYF | TGTGCCAGCAGCTTAGCGGGGACCTATGGAAACACCATATATTTT | TRBV7-9 | . | . | TRBJ1-3
CASSLIREQYF | TGTGCCAGCAGTTTAATCCGGGAGCAGTACTTC | TRBV12-3/TRBV12-4 | . | . | TRBJ2-7
CASSSGRDRGPNQPQHF | TGTGCCAGCAGCTCCGGTAGGGACAGGGGTCCCAATCAGCCCCAGCATTTT | TRBV3-1/TRBV3-2 | TRBD1 | once | TRBJ1-5